This paragraph covers one T cell receptor beta chain sequence. What it binds is not known. Germline CDR1 MNHEY, CDR2 SVGEGT. The CDR3 sequence is 16 residues long. J gave up 2 bases and V 6 bases, and 13 bases lay outside the gene matches. The data were taken from a study of T-cell reconstitution after alpha-beta-depleted transplantation in children. This sample's TCRbeta library carried unique molecular identifier barcodes. TCRdb fed the PCR reads into MiXCR, producing one record per CDR3 protein. The sample holds about 580,000 distinct CDR3 sequences, roughly 23% seen once. Study results and caveats: After one year, T-cell counts and TCRbeta diversity mostly came from new T cells.

The chain carries TRBV6-2 or TRBV6-3 and TRBJ2-7; 7 positions agree with TRBD1. The sample here was PBMCs, mostly from graft donor cells, taken 360 days after TCRalphabeta/CD19-depleted stem cell transplant. This receptor was identified in a boy younger than two who had a stem cell transplant for acute myeloid leukemia, so the T cells may come from the graft donor. This CDR3 reads CASSPARRTGAYEQYV. For the CDR3, the DNA is TGTGCCAGCAGCCCAGCTCGGAGGACAGGAGCCTACGAGCAGTACGTC.